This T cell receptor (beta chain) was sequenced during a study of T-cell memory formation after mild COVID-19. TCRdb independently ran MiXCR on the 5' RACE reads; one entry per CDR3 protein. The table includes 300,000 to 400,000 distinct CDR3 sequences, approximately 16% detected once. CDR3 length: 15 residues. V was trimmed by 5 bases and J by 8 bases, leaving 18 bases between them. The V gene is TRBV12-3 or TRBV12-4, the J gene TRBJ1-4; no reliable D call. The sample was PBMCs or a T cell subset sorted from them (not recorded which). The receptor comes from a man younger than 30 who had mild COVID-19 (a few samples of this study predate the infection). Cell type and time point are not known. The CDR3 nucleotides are TGTGCCAGCAGTCCCCGGTGGACGGGCGGGGAAAAACTGTTTTTT. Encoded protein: CASSPRWTGGEKLFF.